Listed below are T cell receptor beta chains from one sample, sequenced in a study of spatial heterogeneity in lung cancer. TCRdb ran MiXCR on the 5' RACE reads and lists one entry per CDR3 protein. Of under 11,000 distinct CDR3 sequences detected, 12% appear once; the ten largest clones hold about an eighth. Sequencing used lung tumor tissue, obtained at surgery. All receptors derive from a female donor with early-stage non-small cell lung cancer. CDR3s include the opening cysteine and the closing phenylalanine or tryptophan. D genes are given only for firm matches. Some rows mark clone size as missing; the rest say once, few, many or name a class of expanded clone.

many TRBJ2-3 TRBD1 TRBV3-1 TGTGCCAGCAGCCAAGCGAGGACAGGGCGCCTCGAGTTT CASSQARTGRLEF
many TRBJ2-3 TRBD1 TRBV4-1 TGCGCCAGCAGCCACCAAGCCGGGACAGGAAATGGGGGGACGCAGTATTTT CASSHQAGTGNGGTQYF
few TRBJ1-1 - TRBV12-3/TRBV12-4 TGTGCCAGCAGTCCGGGACGGACTAACACTGAAGCTTTCTTT CASSPGRTNTEAFF
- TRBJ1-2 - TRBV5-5 TGTGCCAGCAGCCGATGGAGAGGGCAGGGCTGGTATGGCTACACCTTC CASSRWRGQGWYGYTF
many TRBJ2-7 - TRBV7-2 TGTGCCAGCAGCTTAGGTCACCTATACGAGCAGTACTTC CASSLGHLYEQYF
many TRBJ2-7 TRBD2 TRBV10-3 TGTGCCATCAGTGATCTAGCGGGGGCCTACGAGCAGTACTTC CAISDLAGAYEQYF
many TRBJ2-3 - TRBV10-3 TGTGCCATCAGTGACTTAACAGATACGCAGTATTTT CAISDLTDTQYF
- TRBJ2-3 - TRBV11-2 TGTGCCAGCAGCTTAGACCTCCTTTCTAGCACAGATACGCAGTATTTT CASSLDLLSSTDTQYF
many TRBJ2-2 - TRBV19 TGTGCCAGTAGTATGCCCGGGACGAACACCGGGGAGCTGTTTTTT CASSMPGTNTGELFF
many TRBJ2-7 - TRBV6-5 TGTGCCAGCAGTTACTCGAGCAGAAACCCCTACGAGCAGTACTTC CASSYSSRNPYEQYF
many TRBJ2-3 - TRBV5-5 TGTGCCAGCAGCTCAATAGGTAGCACAGATACGCAGTATTTT CASSSIGSTDTQYF
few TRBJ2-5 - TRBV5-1 TGCGCCAGCAGCTTGGGCGGGGTCCAAGAGACCCAGTACTTC CASSLGGVQETQYF
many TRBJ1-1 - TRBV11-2 TGTGCCAGCAGTCGCGAACAGGTTGCAGAAGCTTTCTTT CASSREQVAEAFF
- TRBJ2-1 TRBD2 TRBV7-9 TGTGCCAGCAGCTGGGGACTAGCGTATTACAATGAGCAGTTCTTC CASSWGLAYYNEQFF
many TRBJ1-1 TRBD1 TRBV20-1 TGCAGTGCTAGACCTTACAGGGGCATGAACACTGAAGCTTTCTTT CSARPYRGMNTEAFF
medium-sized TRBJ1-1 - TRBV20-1 TGCAGTGCCCGGCGGGGGCAAATCGCTGAAGCTTTCTTT CSARRGQIAEAFF
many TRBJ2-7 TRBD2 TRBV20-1 TGCAGTGCTGCGCTAATGGCTAGCGGGAGCAGGGAGCAGTACTTC CSAALMASGSREQYF
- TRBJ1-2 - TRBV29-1 TGCAGCGTCGACTCTGGGGGCGGCTACACCTTC CSVDSGGGYTF
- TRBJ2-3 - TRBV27 TGTGCCAGCAGTGCAATTCGGTCAGATACGCAGTATTTT CASSAIRSDTQYF
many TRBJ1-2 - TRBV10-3 TGTGCCATTCAGGACCCGCGCTATGGCTACACCTTC CAIQDPRYGYTF
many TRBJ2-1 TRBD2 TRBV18 TGTGCCAGCTCACCCGGGACTAGAGACAATGAGCAGTTCTTC CASSPGTRDNEQFF
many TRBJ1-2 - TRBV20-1 TGCAGTGCTAGAGATGTGGGGTACTATGGCTACACCTTC CSARDVGYYGYTF
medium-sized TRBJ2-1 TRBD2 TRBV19 TGTGCCACTTCGGGACTAGCGAGGGATGAGCAGTTCTTC CATSGLARDEQFF
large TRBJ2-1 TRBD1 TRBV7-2 TGTGCCAGCAGCTTAGGTGACAGGGTGGCCTACAATGAGCAGTTCTTC CASSLGDRVAYNEQFF
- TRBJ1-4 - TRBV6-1 TGTGCCAGCAAAAGGAAAAATGAAAAACTGTTTTTT CASKRKNEKLFF
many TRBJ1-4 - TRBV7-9 TGTGCCAGCAGCACACGGACCTCCCCGCAATATGAAAAACTGTTTTTT CASSTRTSPQYEKLFF
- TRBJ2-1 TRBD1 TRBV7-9 TGTGCCAGCAGCCCGAGGACAGGGGGATACAATGAGCAGTTCTTC CASSPRTGGYNEQFF
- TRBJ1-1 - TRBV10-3 TGTGCCATCAGTGTAGCGGGAGGGACTGAAGCTTTCTTT CAISVAGGTEAFF
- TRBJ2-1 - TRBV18 TGTGCCAGCTCACCGGGCTACAATGAGCAGTTCTTC CASSPGYNEQFF
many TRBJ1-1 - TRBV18 TGTGCCAGCTCACCGGACAGTTTGGCTTTCTTT CASSPDSLAFF
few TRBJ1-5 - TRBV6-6 TGTGCCAGCAGTCCAGACCCGTATAGCAATCAGCCCCAGCATTTT CASSPDPYSNQPQHF
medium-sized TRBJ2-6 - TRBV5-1 TGCGCCAGCAGCTTGGGAAGCTCTGGGGCCAACGTCCTGACTTTC CASSLGSSGANVLTF
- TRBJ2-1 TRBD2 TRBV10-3 TGTGCCATCAGTGAACTAGCGGGATCCTACAATGAGCAGTTCTTC CAISELAGSYNEQFF
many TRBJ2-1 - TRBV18 TGTGCCAGCTCACCACCTTTTCCAGCAGATGAGCAGTTCTTC CASSPPFPADEQFF
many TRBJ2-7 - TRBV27 TGTGCCAGCAGTCGGGAAAGGGCCGCCTACGAGCAGTACTTC CASSRERAAYEQYF
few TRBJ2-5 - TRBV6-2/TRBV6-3 TGTGCCAGCAGTTACTCAGGGGGGACGGAGACCCAGTACTTC CASSYSGGTETQYF
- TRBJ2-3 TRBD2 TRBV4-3 TGCGCCAGCAGCCAAGATCACGTAGCGGGGACGAGCACAGATACGCAGTATTTT CASSQDHVAGTSTDTQYF
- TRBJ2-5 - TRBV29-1 TGCAGCGTTGAAGGAGGATGGGGAAGAGAGACCCAGTACTTC CSVEGGWGRETQYF
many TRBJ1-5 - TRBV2 TGTGCCAGCAGTGAACAGGTTAGCAATCAGCCCCAGCATTTT CASSEQVSNQPQHF
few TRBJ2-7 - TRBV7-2 TGTGCCAGCAGCTTAGGACAGTTCTACGAGCAGTACTTC CASSLGQFYEQYF
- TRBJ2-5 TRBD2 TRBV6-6 TGTGCCAGCAGTTACTCGAACCCAGGACTGCGGGAGGGCGGTGAGGAGACCCAGTACTTC CASSYSNPGLREGGEETQYF
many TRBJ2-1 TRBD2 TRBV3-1 TGTGCCAGCAGCCATAGCGGGAGAGGGGACAATGAGCAGTTCTTC CASSHSGRGDNEQFF
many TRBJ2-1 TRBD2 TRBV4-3 TGCGCCAGCAGCCAAGGCCGAGCGGGGGAGTACAATGAGCAGTTCTTC CASSQGRAGEYNEQFF
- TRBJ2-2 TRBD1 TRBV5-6 TGTGCCAGCAGCTTGACAGGGGCGGTCGGGGAGCTGTTTTTT CASSLTGAVGELFF
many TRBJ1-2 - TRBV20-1 TGCAGTGCCGATCCAGACAGATTCTATGGCTACACCTTC CSADPDRFYGYTF
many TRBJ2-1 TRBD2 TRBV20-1 TGCAGTGCTAACCCGGGAGGCTTCGACAATGAGCAGTTCTTC CSANPGGFDNEQFF